Shown below are 29 T cell receptor beta chains from a single sample sequenced in a study of T cell changes during pregnancy in multiple sclerosis (dated by TCRdb to the late 2010s). Libraries were made using the immunoSEQ multiplex PCR assay. Imported from immuneACCESS, the table was reduced by TCRdb to in-frame sequences with V and J called. These copies leave out some clones; in studies compared against another copy, an unresolved V gene accounts for under half, and the cause of the remainder is not known. The sample has approximately 27,000 clones on record, 85% to 90% of them singletons. The ten top clones hold 8% of the sample. The sample consisted of CD8+ T cells from peripheral blood mononuclear cells, taken before pregnancy. The receptor source for this set is a female donor with multiple sclerosis, enrolled in a pregnancy study.

The chain joins TRBV7-2 to TRBJ2-3; D remains unclear. Trimming shortened V by 5 bases and J by 6 bases, and 15 bases separated the two germline ends. Per the germline V gene, CDR1 is SGHTA and CDR2 is FQGNSA. This CDR3 is 14 amino acids long. The chain's CDR3 is CASSPLGRGDTQYF. CDR3 coding DNA: TGTGCCAGCAGCCCCCTAGGAAGAGGCGATACGCAGTATTTT.

The rearrangement joins TRBV4-3 to TRBJ2-5, with TRBD2 identical over 9 bases. Germline values: CDR1 LGHNA, CDR2 YSLEER. CDR3 size: 17 residues. The V gene end was trimmed by 4 bases and the J gene end by 5 bases; junction bases not matched to a gene: 14. The DNA for the CDR3 is TGCGCCAGCAGCCCTCATATTGGCGGGGGGGCCGAGGAGACCCAGTACTTC. Protein sequence: CASSPHIGGGAEETQYF.

The V gene is TRBV7-2, the J gene TRBJ1-6; TRBD1 matches at 9 bases. Germline V gene data show CDR1 as SGHTA and CDR2 as FQGNSA. The CDR3 runs 15 residues. The V and J ends lost 5 bases and 6 bases, in that order; junction bases with no gene match: 5. This CDR3 is CASSPGQGANSPLHF. In DNA, the CDR3 is TGTGCCAGCAGCCCGGGACAGGGAGCTAATTCACCCCTCCACTTT.

This clone showed up just once. The rearrangement links TRBV6-6 to TRBJ2-7; D perhaps matches TRBD2 (5 bases). CDR3 length equals 15 residues. The V gene lost 5 bases and the J gene lost 0 bases, with 14 bases spanning the gap. In germline, CDR1 is MNHNY, CDR2 SVGAGI (reference sequence). CDR3 sequence (DNA): TGTGCCAGCAGTCATTCTGGGAGTAGCTCCTACGAGCAGTACTTC. Translating gives CASSHSGSSSYEQYF.

The J gene is TRBJ1-1, the V gene TRBV11-2; 8 positions agree with TRBD1. Germline V CDR1 and CDR2: SGHAT, FQNNGV. The CDR3 totals 14 residues. Trimming cost V 3 bases and J 7 bases; bases outside gene matches: 7. The CDR3 loop reads CASSFQRDRREAFF. CDR3 in DNA: TGTGCCAGCAGCTTCCAGAGGGACAGGCGTGAAGCTTTCTTT. The full variable domain, completed using reference TRBV11-2 and TRBJ1-1, is EAGVAQSPRYKIIEKRQSVAFWCNPISGHATLYWYQQILGQGPKLLIQFQNNGVVDDSQLPKDRFSAERLKGVDSTLKIQPAKLEDSAVYLCASSFQRDRREAFFGQGTRLTVV.

This clone was seen more than once but under ten times. V is TRBV30 and J is TRBJ1-3, with D tentatively TRBD1 (5 bases). CDR1 GTSNPN and CDR2 SVGIG come from the germline V gene (reference sequence). The CDR3 consists of 15 residues. The V end lost 2 bases, the J end lost 4 bases, and 15 bases lay between the germline ends. The CDR3 loop is CAWSYDSSSGNTIYF. DNA of the CDR3: TGTGCCTGGAGTTATGACAGTTCTTCCGGAAACACCATATATTTT.

This clone was counted once. A junction end diverges from the germline sequence, so it may reflect a read error. The rearrangement links TRBV4-1 to TRBJ2-1; D remains unclear. This CDR3 comprises 13 residues. Germline V gene sequence: CDR1 MGHRA, CDR2 YSYEKL. As DNA, the CDR3 is TGCGCCGGCAGCCAAGTTTTTCAGATTGAGCAGTTCTTC. Translated: CAGSQVFQIEQFF.

The table lists this clone with a few counts. V and J are TRBV6-5 and TRBJ1-2; D is uncertain. Trimming left V 4 bases short and J 7 bases short, with 16 bases between. The CDR3 has 14 amino acids. From germline, CDR1 is MNHEY and CDR2 SVGAGI. CDR3 DNA sequence: TGTGCCAGCAGTTCAGGTGCTCTGTTGGTTGGCTACACCTTC. Translation gives CASSSGALLVGYTF.

This chain connects TRBV27 to TRBJ2-3, with D tentatively TRBD1 (6 bases). V was cut by 8 bases and J by 5 bases, with 20 bases left in between. CDR1 and CDR2 (germline): MNHEY, SMNVEV (reference sequence). This CDR3 spans 15 amino acids. The CDR3 coding sequence is TGTGCCAGCGGGGCAGGGGCGCATGCGAAAGATACGCAGTATTTT. Amino acid sequence: CASGAGAHAKDTQYF.

CDR3 nucleotides: TGTGCCAGCAGCCCGCGGGTGGGGACTGGAAACACCATATATTTT. Its protein is CASSPRVGTGNTIYF. This sequence joins TRBV11-2 and TRBJ1-3; D is uncertain. The CDR3 spans 15 residues. From germline, CDR1 is SGHAT and CDR2 FQNNGV. Trimming removed 5 bases at V and 2 bases at J, with 13 bases between.

The chain recombines TRBV6-5 with TRBJ1-2; D gene uncertain. The CDR3 sequence is 14 residues long. CDR1 is MNHEY, CDR2 SVGAGI, per germline. The germline V and J ends were trimmed by 10 bases and 5 bases, with 20 bases remaining between them. The CDR3 DNA follows: TGTGCCACCCGGTGGAGGGAAGCAACATATGGCTACACCTTC. Amino acids: CATRWREATYGYTF.

J is TRBJ1-5 and V is TRBV6-6; possible D gene TRBD1, 5 bases. V gave up 9 bases and J gave up 4 bases, with 22 bases separating them. Per the germline V gene, CDR1 is MNHNY and CDR2 is SVGAGI (reference sequence). The CDR3 covers 16 residues. CDR3 sequence: CASKTPGPQGNQPQHF. CDR3 sequence (DNA): TGTGCCAGTAAGACCCCCGGTCCCCAGGGTAATCAGCCCCAGCATTTT.

In DNA, the CDR3 is TGTGCCAGCAGCTACCTGGGGGGAGCCCAAGGGTATGGCTACACCTTC. It yields the protein CASSYLGGAQGYGYTF. This chain joins TRBV7-9 and TRBJ1-2; D possibly corresponds to TRBD1 (5 bases). This CDR3 contains 16 residues. With 4 bases removed from V and 5 bases from J, the gap between germline ends came to 20 bases. CDR1 is SEHNR, CDR2 FQNEAQ, per germline (reference sequence).

The DNA of the CDR3 is TGTGCCAGCAGCCCCGGAGGGGGAGCGGGGTTCTACGAGCAGTACTTC. Amino acids: CASSPGGGAGFYEQYF. The chain combines TRBV9 with TRBJ2-7, with D possibly matching TRBD2 (7 bases). V dropped 4 bases and J dropped 3 bases, with 20 bases sitting between them. Germline-derived CDR1 and CDR2 are SGDLS and YYNGEE. The CDR3 covers 16 residues.

V usage is TRBV5-6 and J usage is TRBJ1-5; a weak D match, TRBD1 (5 bases). The CDR3 has 14 residues. Trimming left V 1 base short and J 4 bases short, with 9 bases between. Germline V gene sequence: CDR1 SGHDT, CDR2 YYEEEE. The DNA for the CDR3 is TGTGCCAGCAGCTTGATCGGGGGGAATCAGCCCCAGCATTTT. Encoded protein: CASSLIGGNQPQHF.

The chain links TRBV7-8 to TRBJ2-1, with D possibly being TRBD1 (6 bases). CDR3 length equals 18 residues. The germline V gene encodes CDR1 SGHVS and CDR2 FQNEAQ. V was trimmed by 1 base and J by 7 bases, leaving 23 bases between them. CDR3 coding DNA: TGTGCCAGCAGCTTAGGACCACAGGGCGGATCCCTATGGAATGAGCAGTTCTTC. Translating gives CASSLGPQGGSLWNEQFF.

The rearrangement joins TRBV29-1 to TRBJ2-2; TRBD2 matches at 13 bases. This CDR3 is 16 amino acids long. Trimming took 7 bases from V and 6 from J; bases not matched to a gene: 11. The V gene's germline CDR1 is SQVTM and CDR2 ANQGSEA. In nucleotides, the CDR3 is TGCAGCGGGAAACTAGCGGGGGGGCCTTTTGCCGGGGAGCTGTTTTTT. This encodes CSGKLAGGPFAGELFF.

The CDR3 loop reads CASSLVGTGASYGYTF. CDR3 DNA: TGCGCCAGCAGCTTGGTCGGGACAGGGGCCTCCTATGGCTACACCTTC. This chain joins TRBV5-1 and TRBJ1-2; 10 bases fit TRBD1. The junction had 6 bases not matched to a gene; V was cut back by 0 bases and J by 4 bases. Germline V gene sequence: CDR1 SGHRS, CDR2 YFSETQ. The CDR3 runs 16 residues.

This chain links TRBV5-1 with TRBJ2-3; 8 positions agree with TRBD2. Germline trimming cut 2 bases from V and 4 bases from J; bases unmatched to any gene: 6. The CDR3 length is 15 residues. Germline lookup yields CDR1 SGHRS and CDR2 YFSETQ. CDR3 protein: CASSFSGAGPDTQYF. CDR3 sequence (DNA): TGCGCCAGCAGCTTTAGCGGGGCCGGTCCAGATACGCAGTATTTT.

This chain links TRBV28 with TRBJ2-7, with D unresolved. V dropped 6 bases and J dropped 0 bases, with 15 bases sitting between them. Germline V gene data show CDR1 as MDHEN and CDR2 as SYDVKM. The CDR3 is 15 residues long. CDR3 sequence (DNA): TGTGCCAGCAGCCCCATTTCAGGCCACTCCTACGAGCAGTACTTC. The encoded protein is CASSPISGHSYEQYF.

The J gene is TRBJ1-4, the V gene TRBV27; D unclear. This CDR3 comprises 14 residues. Germline V lookup: CDR1 MNHEY, CDR2 SMNVEV (reference sequence). V was cut by 3 bases and J by 8 bases, with 13 bases left in between. The CDR3, as DNA: TGTGCCAGCAGTTTGAGAAGCTCTCTCGAAAAACTGTTTTTT. It codes for CASSLRSSLEKLFF. The full variable domain, in which reference TRBV27 and TRBJ1-4 provide the parts outside the CDR3, is EAQVTQNPRYLITVTGKKLTVTCSQNMNHEYMSWYRQDPGLGLRQIYYSMNVEVTDKGDVPEGYKVSRKEKRNFPLILESPSPNQTSLYFCASSLRSSLEKLFFGSGTQLSVL.

The genes are TRBV28 and TRBJ1-5; 7 nucleotides line up with TRBD1. J gave up 3 bases and V 5 bases, and 7 bases lay outside the gene matches. Germline V gene lookup returns CDR1 MDHEN and CDR2 SYDVKM. The CDR3 has 15 residues. Written as DNA, the CDR3 is TGTGCCAGCAGTGACGGGACAGTCATCAATCAGCCCCAGCATTTT. Its translation: CASSDGTVINQPQHF.

The chain uses TRBV6-5 and TRBJ2-7, with TRBD1 identical over 8 bases. The CDR3 spans 14 residues. Germline values: CDR1 MNHEY, CDR2 SVGAGI. V shed 2 bases and J 5 bases; nucleotides not matched to a gene: 5. Here the CDR3 DNA reads TGTGCCAGCAGTTACGTGACGGGACAGGACGAGCAGTACTTC. This codes for CASSYVTGQDEQYF.

The chain recombines TRBV30 with TRBJ2-5, with 9 nucleotides matching TRBD1. Germline CDR1 is GTSNPN and CDR2 is SVGIG (reference sequence). CDR3 length: 13 amino acids. CDR3 protein: CASDRGVEETQYF. CDR3 DNA sequence: TGTGCTTCCGACAGGGGGGTGGAGGAGACCCAGTACTTC. The complete variable domain, with remaining parts taken from reference TRBV30 and TRBJ2-5, reads SQTIHQWPATLVQPVGSPLSLECTVEGTSNPNLYWYRQAAGRGLQLLFYSVGIGQISSEVPQNLSASRPQDRQFILSSKKLLLSDSGFYLCASDRGVEETQYFGPGTRLLVL.

This chain uses TRBV7-9 with TRBJ1-1; 8 bases agree with TRBD1. This CDR3 is 14 amino acids long. Germline V gene data show CDR1 as SEHNR and CDR2 as FQNEAQ (reference sequence). V was pared by 3 bases and J by 4 bases, with 4 bases of the junction left unmatched. The CDR3: CASSFPTGGTEAFF. CDR3 nucleotides: TGTGCCAGCAGCTTCCCCACAGGGGGCACTGAAGCTTTCTTT.

This chain links TRBV7-9 with TRBJ1-6; TRBD1 might be the D (5 bases). Germline CDR1 and CDR2: SEHNR and FQNEAQ (reference sequence). There are 16 residues in the CDR3. The V and J ends lost 2 bases and 7 bases respectively, with 15 bases between them. The CDR3 DNA follows: TGTGCCAGCAGCTTACTCCTCGACAGTCCAAATTCACCCCTCCACTTT. Translated: CASSLLLDSPNSPLHF.

The J gene is TRBJ2-1, the V gene TRBV7-2, with TRBD1 matching 9 bases. Germline CDR1 reads SGHTA; CDR2 reads FQGNSA. This CDR3 contains 14 residues. J was trimmed by 5 bases and V by 4 bases; bases with no gene match: 3. CDR3 amino acids: CASSWGTGNNEQFF. CDR3 nucleotides: TGTGCCAGCAGCTGGGGGACAGGGAACAATGAGCAGTTCTTC.

This chain uses TRBV4-2 with TRBJ2-5; 8 bases are shared with TRBD2. This CDR3 contains 15 residues. Germline CDR1 reads LGHNA; CDR2 reads YNFKEQ. J gave up 5 bases and V 1 base, and 6 bases lay outside the gene matches. The CDR3 reads CASSQGPGGLETQYF. Here the CDR3 DNA reads TGTGCCAGCAGCCAAGGTCCGGGGGGGCTGGAGACCCAGTACTTC.

The chain recombines TRBV19 with TRBJ1-2, with D perhaps matching TRBD1 (6 bases). CDR1 and CDR2 from the germline V gene are LNHDA and SQIVND (reference sequence). The CDR3 is 11 amino acids. V was trimmed by 5 bases and J by 5 bases, leaving 6 bases between them. This chain's CDR3 is CASSGQYGYTF. The DNA of the CDR3 is TGTGCCAGTAGTGGACAGTATGGCTACACCTTC.